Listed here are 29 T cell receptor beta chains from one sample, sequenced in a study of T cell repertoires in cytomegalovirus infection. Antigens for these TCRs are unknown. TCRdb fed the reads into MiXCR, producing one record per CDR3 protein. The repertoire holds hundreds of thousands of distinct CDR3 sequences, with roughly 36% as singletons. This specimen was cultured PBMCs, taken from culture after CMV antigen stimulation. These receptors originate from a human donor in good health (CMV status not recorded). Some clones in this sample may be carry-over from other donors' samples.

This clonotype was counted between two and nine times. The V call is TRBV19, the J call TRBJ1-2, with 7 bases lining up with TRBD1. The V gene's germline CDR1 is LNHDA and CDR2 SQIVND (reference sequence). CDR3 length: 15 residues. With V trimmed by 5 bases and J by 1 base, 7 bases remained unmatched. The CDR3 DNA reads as TGTGCCAGTAGTGCGTGGACAGGACTTAACTATGGCTACACCTTC. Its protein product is CASSAWTGLNYGYTF.

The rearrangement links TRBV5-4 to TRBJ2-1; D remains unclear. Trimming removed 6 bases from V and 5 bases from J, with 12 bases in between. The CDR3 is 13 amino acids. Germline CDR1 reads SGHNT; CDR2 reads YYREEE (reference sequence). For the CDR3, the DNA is TGTGCCAGCAACTCCCCTCCTAACAATGAGCAGTTCTTC. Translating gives CASNSPPNNEQFF.

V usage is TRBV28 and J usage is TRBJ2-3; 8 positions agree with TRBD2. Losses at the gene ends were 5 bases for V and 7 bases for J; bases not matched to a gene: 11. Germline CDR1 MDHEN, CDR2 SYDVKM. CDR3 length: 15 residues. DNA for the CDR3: TGTGCCAGCAGTGAGTCCAGCGGGGGACGGAATACGCAGTATTTT. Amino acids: CASSESSGGRNTQYF.

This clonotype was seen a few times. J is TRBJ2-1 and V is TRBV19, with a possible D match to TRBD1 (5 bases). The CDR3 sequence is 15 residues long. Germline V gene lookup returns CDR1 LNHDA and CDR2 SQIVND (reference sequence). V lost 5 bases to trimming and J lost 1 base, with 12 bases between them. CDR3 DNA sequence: TGTGCCAGTAGTGTCTTCCAGGGTTCCTACAATGAGCAGTTCTTC. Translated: CASSVFQGSYNEQFF.

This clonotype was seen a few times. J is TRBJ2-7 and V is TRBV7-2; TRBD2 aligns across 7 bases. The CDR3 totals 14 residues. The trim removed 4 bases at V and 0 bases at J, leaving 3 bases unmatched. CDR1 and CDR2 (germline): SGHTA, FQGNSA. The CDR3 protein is CASSWGGSSYEQYF. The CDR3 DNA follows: TGTGCCAGCAGCTGGGGAGGGAGCTCCTACGAGCAGTACTTC.

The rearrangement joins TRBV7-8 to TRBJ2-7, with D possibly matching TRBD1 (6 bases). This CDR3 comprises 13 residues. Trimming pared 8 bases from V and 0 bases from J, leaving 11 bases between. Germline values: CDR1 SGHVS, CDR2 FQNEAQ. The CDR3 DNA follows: TGTGCCAGCGGACCGGGACACTCCTACGAGCAGTACTTC. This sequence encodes CASGPGHSYEQYF.

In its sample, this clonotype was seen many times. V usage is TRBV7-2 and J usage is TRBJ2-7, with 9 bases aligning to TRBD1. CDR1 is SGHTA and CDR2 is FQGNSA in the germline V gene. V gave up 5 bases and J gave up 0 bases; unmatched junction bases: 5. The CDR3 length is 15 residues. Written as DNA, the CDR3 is TGTGCCAGCAGCCCGGACAGGGGTCTCTCCTACGAGCAGTACTTC. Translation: CASSPDRGLSYEQYF.

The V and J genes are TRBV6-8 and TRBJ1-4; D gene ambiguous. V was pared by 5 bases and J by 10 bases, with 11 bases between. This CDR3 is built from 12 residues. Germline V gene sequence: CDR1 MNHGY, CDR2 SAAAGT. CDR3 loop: CASSDPLGKLFF. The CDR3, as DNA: TGTGCCAGCAGTGACCCGTTGGGAAAACTGTTTTTT.

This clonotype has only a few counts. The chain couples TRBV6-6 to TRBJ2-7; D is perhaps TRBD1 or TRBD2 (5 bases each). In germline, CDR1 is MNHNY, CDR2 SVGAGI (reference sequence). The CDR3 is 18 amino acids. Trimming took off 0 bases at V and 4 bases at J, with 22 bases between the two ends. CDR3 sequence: CASSYSNRNVRGPYEQYF. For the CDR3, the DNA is TGTGCCAGCAGTTACTCGAATCGGAATGTGAGGGGCCCTTACGAGCAGTACTTC.

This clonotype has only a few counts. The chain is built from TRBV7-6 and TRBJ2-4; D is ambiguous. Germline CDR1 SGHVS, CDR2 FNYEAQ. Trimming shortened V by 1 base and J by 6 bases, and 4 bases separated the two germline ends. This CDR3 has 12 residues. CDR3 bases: TGTGCCAGCAGCTTAGGAAGAAACATTCAGTACTTC. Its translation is CASSLGRNIQYF.

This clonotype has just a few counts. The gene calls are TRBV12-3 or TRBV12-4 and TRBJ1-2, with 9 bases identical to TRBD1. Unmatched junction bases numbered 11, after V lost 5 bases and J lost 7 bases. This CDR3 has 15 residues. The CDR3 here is CASSPSGTGYGGYTF. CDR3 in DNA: TGTGCCAGCAGTCCCAGCGGGACAGGGTATGGTGGCTACACCTTC.

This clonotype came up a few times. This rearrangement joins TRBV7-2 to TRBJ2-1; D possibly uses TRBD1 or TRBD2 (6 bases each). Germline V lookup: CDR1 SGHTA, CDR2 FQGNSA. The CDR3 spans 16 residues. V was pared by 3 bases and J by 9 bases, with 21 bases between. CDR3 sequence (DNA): TGTGCCAGCAGCTTCTCCCCGGGGGCCATCAGGGGTGAGCAGTTCTTC. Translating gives CASSFSPGAIRGEQFF. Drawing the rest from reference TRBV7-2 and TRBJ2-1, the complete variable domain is GAGVSQSPSNKVTEKGKDVELRCDPISGHTALYWYRQSLGQGLEFLIYFQGNSAPDKSGLPSDRFSAERTGGSVSTLTIQRTQQEDSAVYLCASSFSPGAIRGEQFFGPGTRLTVL.

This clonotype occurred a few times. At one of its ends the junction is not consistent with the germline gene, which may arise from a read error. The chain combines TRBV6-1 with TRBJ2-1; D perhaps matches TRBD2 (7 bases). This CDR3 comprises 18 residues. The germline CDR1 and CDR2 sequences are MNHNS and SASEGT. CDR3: CASSSIILARQRDNEQLF. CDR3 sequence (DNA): TGTGCCAGCAGTTCGATAATACTAGCGAGACAGCGGGACAATGAGCAGTTGTTC.

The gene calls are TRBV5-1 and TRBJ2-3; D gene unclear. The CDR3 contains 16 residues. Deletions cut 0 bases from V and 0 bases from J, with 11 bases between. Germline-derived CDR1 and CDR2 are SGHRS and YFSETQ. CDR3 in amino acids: CASSLDGVLSTDTQYF. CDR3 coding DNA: TGCGCCAGCAGCTTGGATGGTGTACTTAGCACAGATACGCAGTATTTT.

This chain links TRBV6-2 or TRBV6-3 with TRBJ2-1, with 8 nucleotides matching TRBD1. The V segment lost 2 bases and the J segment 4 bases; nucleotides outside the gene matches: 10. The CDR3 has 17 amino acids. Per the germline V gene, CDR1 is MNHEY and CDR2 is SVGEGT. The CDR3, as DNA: TGTGCCAGCAGTTACGCTCCGGTTGACAGGGGATACAATGAGCAGTTCTTC. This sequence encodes CASSYAPVDRGYNEQFF.

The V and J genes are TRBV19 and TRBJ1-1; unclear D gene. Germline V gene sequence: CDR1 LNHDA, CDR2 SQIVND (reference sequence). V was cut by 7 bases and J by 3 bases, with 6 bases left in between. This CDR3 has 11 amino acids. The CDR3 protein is CASNEDTEAFF. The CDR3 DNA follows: TGTGCCAGTAACGAGGACACTGAAGCTTTCTTT.

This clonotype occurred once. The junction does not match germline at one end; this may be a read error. The CDR3 DNA is TGCGTCAGCAGCCAAGATCTTCTAGCGGGAAGCTACGAGCAGTACTTC. Its protein product is CVSSQDLLAGSYEQYF. The rearrangement joins TRBV4-1 to TRBJ2-7; TRBD2 matches at 9 bases. This CDR3 has 16 amino acids. Germline V CDR1 and CDR2: MGHRA, YSYEKL.

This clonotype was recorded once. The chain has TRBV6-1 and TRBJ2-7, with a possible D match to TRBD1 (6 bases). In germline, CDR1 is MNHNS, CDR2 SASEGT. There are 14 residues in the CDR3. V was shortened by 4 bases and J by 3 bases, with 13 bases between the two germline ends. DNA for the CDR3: TGTGCCAGCAGTGCGGACAGAAAACACTACGAGCAGTACTTC. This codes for CASSADRKHYEQYF.

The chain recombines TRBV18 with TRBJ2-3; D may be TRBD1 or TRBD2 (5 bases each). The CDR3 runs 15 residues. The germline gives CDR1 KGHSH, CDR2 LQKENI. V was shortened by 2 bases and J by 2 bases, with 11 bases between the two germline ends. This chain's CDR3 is CASSPTTGATDTQYF. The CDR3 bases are TGTGCCAGCTCACCAACTACCGGGGCCACAGATACGCAGTATTTT.

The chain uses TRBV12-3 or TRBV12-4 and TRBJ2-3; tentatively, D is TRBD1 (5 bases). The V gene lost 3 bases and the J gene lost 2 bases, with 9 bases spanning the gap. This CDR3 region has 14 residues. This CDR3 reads CASSFQGLTDTQYF. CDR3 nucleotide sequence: TGTGCCAGCAGTTTTCAGGGTCTCACAGATACGCAGTATTTT.

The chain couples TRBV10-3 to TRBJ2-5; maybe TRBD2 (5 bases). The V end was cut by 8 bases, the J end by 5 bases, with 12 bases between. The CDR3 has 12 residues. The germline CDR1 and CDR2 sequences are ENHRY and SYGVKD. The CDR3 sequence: CAIGRPGETQYF. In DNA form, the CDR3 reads TGTGCCATCGGTCGTCCGGGGGAGACCCAGTACTTC.

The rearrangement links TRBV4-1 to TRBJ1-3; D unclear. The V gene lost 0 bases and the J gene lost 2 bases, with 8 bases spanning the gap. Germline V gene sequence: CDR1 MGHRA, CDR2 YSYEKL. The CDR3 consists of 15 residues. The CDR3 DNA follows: TGCGCCAGCAGCCAAGATCTACTTCCTGGAAACACCATATATTTT. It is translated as CASSQDLLPGNTIYF.

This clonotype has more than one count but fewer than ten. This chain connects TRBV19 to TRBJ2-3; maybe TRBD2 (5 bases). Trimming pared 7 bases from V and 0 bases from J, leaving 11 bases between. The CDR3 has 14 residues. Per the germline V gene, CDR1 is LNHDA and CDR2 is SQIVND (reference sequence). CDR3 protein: CASNPGFSTDTQYF. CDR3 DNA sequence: TGTGCCAGTAACCCGGGATTTAGCACAGATACGCAGTATTTT. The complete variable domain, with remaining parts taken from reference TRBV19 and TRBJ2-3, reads DGGITQSPKYLFRKEGQNVTLSCEQNLNHDAMYWYRQDPGQGLRLIYYSQIVNDFQKGDIAEGYSVSREKKESFPLTVTSAQKNPTAFYLCASNPGFSTDTQYFGPGTRLTVL.

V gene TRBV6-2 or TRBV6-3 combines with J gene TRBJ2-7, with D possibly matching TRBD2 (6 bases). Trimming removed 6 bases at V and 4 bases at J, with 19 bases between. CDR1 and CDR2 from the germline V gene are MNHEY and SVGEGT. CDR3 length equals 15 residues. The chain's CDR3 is CASRGWDSDVYEQYF. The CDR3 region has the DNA TGTGCCAGCAGAGGTTGGGACTCCGATGTTTACGAGCAGTACTTC.

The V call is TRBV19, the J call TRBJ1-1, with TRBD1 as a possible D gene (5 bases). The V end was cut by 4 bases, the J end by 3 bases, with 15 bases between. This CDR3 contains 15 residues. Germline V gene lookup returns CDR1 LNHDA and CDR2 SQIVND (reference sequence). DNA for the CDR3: TGTGCCAGTAGTACTCCCCTCCTGGGGGACACTGAAGCTTTCTTT. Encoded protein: CASSTPLLGDTEAFF.

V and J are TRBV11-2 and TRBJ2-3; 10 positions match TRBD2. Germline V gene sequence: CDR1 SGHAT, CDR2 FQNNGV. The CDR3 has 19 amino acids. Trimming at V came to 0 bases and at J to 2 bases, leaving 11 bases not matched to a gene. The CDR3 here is CASSLDEGLAGVSTDTQYF. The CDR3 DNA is TGTGCCAGCAGCTTAGATGAGGGTCTAGCGGGAGTTTCCACAGATACGCAGTATTTT.

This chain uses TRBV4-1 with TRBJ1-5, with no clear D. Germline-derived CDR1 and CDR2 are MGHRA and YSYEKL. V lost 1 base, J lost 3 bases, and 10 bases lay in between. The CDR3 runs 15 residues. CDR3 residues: CASSQGEGNNQPQHF. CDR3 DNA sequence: TGCGCCAGCAGCCAAGGGGAGGGCAACAATCAGCCCCAGCATTTT.

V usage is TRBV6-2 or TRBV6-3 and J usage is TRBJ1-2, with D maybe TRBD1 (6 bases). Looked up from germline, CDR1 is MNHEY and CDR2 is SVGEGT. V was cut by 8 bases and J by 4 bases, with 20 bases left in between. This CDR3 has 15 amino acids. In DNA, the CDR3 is TGTGCCAGCCAAAGGGGGGGGCCCTCCCCCTATGGCTACACCTTC. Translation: CASQRGGPSPYGYTF.

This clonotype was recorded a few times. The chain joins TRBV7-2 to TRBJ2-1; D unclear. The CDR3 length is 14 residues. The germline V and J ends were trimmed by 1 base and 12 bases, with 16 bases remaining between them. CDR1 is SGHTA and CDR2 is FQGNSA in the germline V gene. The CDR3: CASSLDTAQRGQFF. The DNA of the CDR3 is TGTGCCAGCAGCTTAGATACAGCGCAAAGAGGGCAGTTCTTC.